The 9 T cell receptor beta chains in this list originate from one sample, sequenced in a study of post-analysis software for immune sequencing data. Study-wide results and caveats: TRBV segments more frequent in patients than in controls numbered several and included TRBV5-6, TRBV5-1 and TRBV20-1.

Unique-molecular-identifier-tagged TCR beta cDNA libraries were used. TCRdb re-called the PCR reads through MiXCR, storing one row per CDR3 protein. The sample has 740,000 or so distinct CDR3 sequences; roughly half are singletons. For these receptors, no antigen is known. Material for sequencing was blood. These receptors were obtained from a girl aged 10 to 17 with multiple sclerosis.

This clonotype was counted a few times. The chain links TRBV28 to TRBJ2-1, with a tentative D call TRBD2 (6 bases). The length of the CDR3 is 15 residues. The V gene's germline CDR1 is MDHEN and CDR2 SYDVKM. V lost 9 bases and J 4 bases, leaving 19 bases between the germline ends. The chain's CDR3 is CASSSSGAAYNEQFF. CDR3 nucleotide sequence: TGTGCCAGTAGTAGTTCGGGAGCAGCTTACAATGAGCAGTTCTTC.

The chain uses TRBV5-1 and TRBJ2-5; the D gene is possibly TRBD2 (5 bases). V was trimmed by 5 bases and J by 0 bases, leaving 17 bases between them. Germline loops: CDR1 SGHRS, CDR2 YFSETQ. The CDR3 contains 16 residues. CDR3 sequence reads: CASRTPLVGDQETQYF. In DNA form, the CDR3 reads TGCGCCAGCAGAACGCCACTAGTGGGAGACCAAGAGACCCAGTACTTC.

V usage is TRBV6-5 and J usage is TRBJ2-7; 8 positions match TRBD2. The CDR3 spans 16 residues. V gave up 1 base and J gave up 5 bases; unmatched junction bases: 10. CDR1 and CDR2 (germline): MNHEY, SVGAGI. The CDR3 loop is CASSYLIGGVPNEQYF. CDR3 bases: TGTGCCAGCAGTTACTTGATCGGGGGGGTCCCCAACGAGCAGTACTTC.

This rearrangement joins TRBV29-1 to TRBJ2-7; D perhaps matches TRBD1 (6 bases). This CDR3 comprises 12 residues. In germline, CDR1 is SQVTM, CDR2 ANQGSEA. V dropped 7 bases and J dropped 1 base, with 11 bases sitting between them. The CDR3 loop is CSGKDSSYEQYF. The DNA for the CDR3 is TGCAGCGGGAAGGACAGTTCCTACGAGCAGTACTTC.

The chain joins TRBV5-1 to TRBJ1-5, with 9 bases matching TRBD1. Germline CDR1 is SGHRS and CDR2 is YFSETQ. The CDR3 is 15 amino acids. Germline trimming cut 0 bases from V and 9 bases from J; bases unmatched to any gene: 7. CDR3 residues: CASSLAGQGRGPQHF. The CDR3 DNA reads TGCGCCAGCAGCTTGGCCGGACAGGGGAGGGGGCCCCAGCATTTT.

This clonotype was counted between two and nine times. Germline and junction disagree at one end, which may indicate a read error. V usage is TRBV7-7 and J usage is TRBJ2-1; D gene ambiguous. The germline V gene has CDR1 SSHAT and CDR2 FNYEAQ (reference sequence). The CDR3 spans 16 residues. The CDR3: CASSLYSASQGGEQFF. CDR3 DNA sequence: TGTGCTAGCAGCTTATATTCGGCCTCCCAAGGCGGCGAGCAGTTCTTC.

The CDR3 DNA reads TGTGCCAGCAGCTTAGCGACTCCAGATCGTGAAAAACTGTTTTTT. Its protein is CASSLATPDREKLFF. The chain combines TRBV7-6 with TRBJ1-4; D unresolved. V gave up 0 bases and J gave up 7 bases, with 12 bases separating them. CDR1 is SGHVS, CDR2 FNYEAQ, per germline. The CDR3 is 15 residues long.

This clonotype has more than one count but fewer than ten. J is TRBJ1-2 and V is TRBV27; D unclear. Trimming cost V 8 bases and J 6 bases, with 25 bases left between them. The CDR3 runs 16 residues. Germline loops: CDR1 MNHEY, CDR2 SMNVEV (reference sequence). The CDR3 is CASAYIGVRTWNGYTF. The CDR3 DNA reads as TGTGCCAGCGCCTACATTGGGGTACGGACTTGGAATGGCTACACCTTC.

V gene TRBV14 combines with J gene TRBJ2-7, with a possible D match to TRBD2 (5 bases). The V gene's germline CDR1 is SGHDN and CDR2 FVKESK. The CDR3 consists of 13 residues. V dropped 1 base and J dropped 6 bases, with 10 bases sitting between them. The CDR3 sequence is CASSQALSVEQYF. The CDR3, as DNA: TGTGCCAGCAGCCAAGCGCTTAGCGTCGAGCAGTACTTC.